The clone carrying this TCR beta chain was counted only a few times. Its antigen is currently unknown. From approximately 430 ng of RNA, a library with molecular barcoded alpha/delta and beta/gamma adaptors was made. TCRdb passed the reads through MiXCR, listing each CDR3 protein once. Of fewer than 90,000 distinct CDR3 sequences in the sample, approximately 13% were seen once. With 5 bases removed from V and 6 bases from J, the gap between germline ends came to 14 bases. The CDR3 loop spans 14 amino acids. CDR1 is SEHNR and CDR2 is FQNEAQ in the germline V gene (reference sequence). This specimen belongs to a study of read filtering for tumor transcriptome and immune sequencing. Study details: Patients were some 16 male and some 13 female, mean age around 67 years, range roughly 45 to 85. TCR-mapped reads were about 3.5 to 11 million with IR-seq versus about 75 to 1,400 with RNA-seq.

Study observations and caveats: Without single-read clonotypes, shared clonotype proportions correlated more between IR-seq and RNA-seq.

The chain uses TRBV7-9 and TRBJ2-1; no definite D call. The origin of this receptor is a donor aged 40 or over with multiple myeloma. Sequenced: a population of CD138-negative cells sorted from bone marrow. CDR3 in amino acids: CASSSQASANEQFF. The CDR3 DNA follows: TGTGCCAGCAGCAGCCAGGCTTCGGCCAATGAGCAGTTCTTC.